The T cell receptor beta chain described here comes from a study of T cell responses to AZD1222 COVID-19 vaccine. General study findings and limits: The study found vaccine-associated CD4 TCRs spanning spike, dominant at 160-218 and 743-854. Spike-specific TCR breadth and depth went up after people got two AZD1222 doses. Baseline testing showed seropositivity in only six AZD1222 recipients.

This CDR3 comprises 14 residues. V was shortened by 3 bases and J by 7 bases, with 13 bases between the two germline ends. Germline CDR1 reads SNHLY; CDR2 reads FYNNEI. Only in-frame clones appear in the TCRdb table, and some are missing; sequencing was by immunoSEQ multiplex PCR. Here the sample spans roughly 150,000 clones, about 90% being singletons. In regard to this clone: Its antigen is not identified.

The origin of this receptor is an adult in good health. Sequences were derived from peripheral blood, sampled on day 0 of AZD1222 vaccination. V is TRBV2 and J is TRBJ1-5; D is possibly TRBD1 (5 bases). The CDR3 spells CASSEAVWGQPQHF. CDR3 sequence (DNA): TGTGCCAGCAGTGAGGCCGTCTGGGGCCAGCCCCAGCATTTT. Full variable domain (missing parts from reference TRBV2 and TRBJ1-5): EPEVTQTPSHQVTQMGQEVILRCVPISNHLYFYWYRQILGQKVEFLVSFYNNEISEKSEIFDDQFSVERPDGSNFTLKIRSTKLEDSAMYFCASSEAVWGQPQHFGDGTRLSIL.